The 23 T cell receptor beta chains reported below all come from one sample, sequenced in a study of T cell clones after liver transplantation. The assay was immunoSEQ multiplex PCR, and TCRdb's table has in-frame clones only and misses some. The sample shows approximately 50,000 clones, approximately 71% of them seen only once. This specimen consisted of CD4+ T cells from blood, obtained approximately 54 months after liver transplant. These receptors were taken from a human patient who received a liver transplant. Some T cells could come from the graft donor.

The chain combines TRBV18 with TRBJ2-7; no clear D gene. V lost 2 bases to trimming and J lost 5 bases, with 7 bases between them. Germline loops: CDR1 KGHSH, CDR2 LQKENI. The CDR3 consists of 12 residues. This CDR3 is CASSPGRHEQYF. The CDR3 coding sequence is TGTGCCAGCTCACCAGGTAGGCACGAGCAGTACTTC. Based on the CDR3 plus reference TRBV18 and TRBJ2-7, the full variable domain is NAGVMQNPRHLVRRRGQEARLRCSPMKGHSHVYWYRQLPEEGLKFMVYLQKENIIDESGMPKERFSAEFPKEGPSILRIQQVVRGDSAAYFCASSPGRHEQYFGPGTRLTVT.

The genes are TRBV6-5 and TRBJ1-4, with 7 nucleotides matching TRBD1. Germline V gene data show CDR1 as MNHEY and CDR2 as SVGAGI. V shed 4 bases and J 0 bases; nucleotides not matched to a gene: 5. The CDR3 length is 16 residues. This chain's CDR3 is CASSSPGGSTNEKLFF. The CDR3 region has the DNA TGTGCCAGCAGTTCCCCAGGGGGATCAACTAATGAAAAACTGTTTTTT.

This chain joins TRBV18 and TRBJ2-5, with D perhaps TRBD1 (6 bases). The germline CDR1 and CDR2 sequences are KGHSH and LQKENI. Trimming shortened V by 2 bases and J by 5 bases, and 18 bases separated the two germline ends. The CDR3 is 16 residues long. CDR3 loop: CASSPRTGTTSETQYF. For the CDR3, the DNA is TGTGCCAGCTCACCAAGAACAGGGACCACCAGCGAGACCCAGTACTTC.

V gene TRBV7-2 combines with J gene TRBJ1-3; D uncertain. The length of the CDR3 is 17 residues. V was shortened by 3 bases and J by 0 bases, with 15 bases between the two germline ends. CDR1 SGHTA and CDR2 FQGNSA come from the germline V gene. CDR3 in amino acids: CASSLIRTVSSGNTIYF. The DNA for the CDR3 is TGTGCCAGCAGCTTGATAAGGACGGTGAGCTCTGGAAACACCATATATTTT.

This clone appeared once. The same CDR3 also results from other DNA sequences found in this sample. The CDR3 region is CASSLTGNTIYF. The CDR3 bases are TGTGCCAGCAGTCTTACTGGAAACACCATATATTTT. The chain is built from TRBV7-9 and TRBJ1-3; no definite D call. Germline assignment: CDR1 SEHNR and CDR2 FQNEAQ (reference sequence). This CDR3 has 12 residues. V shed 6 bases and J shed 2 bases, with 5 bases lying between them.

The chain joins TRBV9 to TRBJ2-1, with no clear D. Per the germline V gene, CDR1 is SGDLS and CDR2 is YYNGEE. The CDR3 has 14 amino acids. Deletions cut 2 bases from V and 4 bases from J, with 10 bases between. The CDR3 region is CASSVSQIYNEQFF. DNA of the CDR3: TGTGCCAGCAGCGTGTCTCAAATTTACAATGAGCAGTTCTTC.

The chain links TRBV30 to TRBJ2-2; 7 nucleotides match TRBD1. The CDR3 length is 17 residues. Germline lookup yields CDR1 GTSNPN and CDR2 SVGIG (reference sequence). The V gene end was trimmed by 3 bases and the J gene end by 7 bases; junction bases not matched to a gene: 17. Here the CDR3 reads CAWSEYYRHRGGGELFF. The CDR3 DNA is TGTGCCTGGAGCGAATATTACCGACACAGGGGCGGCGGGGAGCTGTTTTTT.

The genes are TRBV11-3 and TRBJ2-2, with D perhaps being TRBD1 or TRBD2 (5 bases each). The germline V gene has CDR1 SGHNT and CDR2 YENEEA. Trimming stripped 3 bases from V and 3 bases from J, with 14 bases between. The CDR3 contains 16 residues. The CDR3 reads CASSFSSRGDTGELFF. CDR3 nucleotides: TGTGCCAGCAGCTTTTCGTCGAGAGGGGACACCGGGGAGCTGTTTTTT.

The genes are TRBV7-2 and TRBJ1-1; perhaps TRBD1 as D (5 bases). V was clipped by 5 bases and J by 0 bases, with 10 bases between them. This CDR3 region has 14 residues. CDR1 and CDR2 from the germline V gene are SGHTA and FQGNSA. The CDR3 DNA reads TGTGCCAGCAGCCAAGACAGACTGAACACTGAAGCTTTCTTT. Its protein is CASSQDRLNTEAFF. The full variable domain, in which reference TRBV7-2 and TRBJ1-1 provide the parts outside the CDR3, is GAGVSQSPSNKVTEKGKDVELRCDPISGHTALYWYRQSLGQGLEFLIYFQGNSAPDKSGLPSDRFSAERTGGSVSTLTIQRTQQEDSAVYLCASSQDRLNTEAFFGQGTRLTVV.

The chain is built from TRBV30 and TRBJ1-5; no firm D call. Germline V gene data show CDR1 as GTSNPN and CDR2 as SVGIG (reference sequence). The V end lost 2 bases, the J end lost 8 bases, and 13 bases lay between the germline ends. The CDR3 is made up of 13 amino acids. The CDR3 DNA reads TGTGCCTGGAGTCGGGCAGCCCGAGAGCCCCAGCATTTT. Translated, it gives CAWSRAAREPQHF.

This chain uses TRBV28 with TRBJ2-7; TRBD1 aligns across 11 bases. V gave up 1 base and J gave up 4 bases; unmatched junction bases: 6. Germline V gene sequence: CDR1 MDHEN, CDR2 SYDVKM. The CDR3 loop spans 16 amino acids. DNA for the CDR3: TGTGCCAGCAGTTTATATGGACAGGGGGCTAGGTACGAGCAGTACTTC. Translated, it gives CASSLYGQGARYEQYF.

Note on this clone: Compared with germline, one end of the junction differs, possibly owing to a read error. The CDR3 coding sequence is TGTGCCCGCAGCGACGGGGGGATGACAGGGGGACCTAGCACAGATACGCAGTATTTT. Its translation is CARSDGGMTGGPSTDTQYF. V usage is TRBV9 and J usage is TRBJ2-3; TRBD1 matches at 9 bases. There are 19 residues in the CDR3. CDR1 is SGDLS and CDR2 is YYNGEE in the germline V gene. The variable domain in full, completed from reference TRBV9 and TRBJ2-3, reads DSGVTQTPKHLITATGQRVTLRCSPRSGDLSVYWYQQSLDQGLQFLIQYYNGEERAKGNILERFSAQQFPDLHSELNLSSLELGDSALYFCARSDGGMTGGPSTDTQYFGPGTRLTVL.

For the CDR3, the DNA is TGCGCCACCCTGGCTAGGGGGACAGGGACATCCGAGCAGTACTTC. This codes for CATLARGTGTSEQYF. The chain couples TRBV10-2 to TRBJ2-7; the match to TRBD1 covers 9 bases. The V and J ends lost 10 bases and 6 bases, in that order; junction bases with no gene match: 16. This CDR3 has 15 residues. Germline V gene lookup returns CDR1 WSHSY and CDR2 SAAADI.

The chain combines TRBV11-2 with TRBJ2-7; D not certain. CDR1 is SGHAT and CDR2 is FQNNGV in the germline V gene. The CDR3 is made up of 13 amino acids. V was trimmed by 1 base and J by 2 bases, leaving 6 bases between them. The CDR3 reads CASSLVSTYEQYF. CDR3 in DNA: TGTGCCAGCAGCTTAGTGTCTACCTACGAGCAGTACTTC.

This clone was observed a handful of times. The chain uses TRBV18 and TRBJ2-3; D is undetermined. The CDR3 contains 17 residues. V lost 2 bases and J 2 bases, leaving 17 bases between the germline ends. Germline CDR1 is KGHSH and CDR2 is LQKENI. In DNA, the CDR3 is TGTGCCAGCTCACCATCTATTGGGCTACCTGACACAGATACGCAGTATTTT. This encodes CASSPSIGLPDTDTQYF.

The chain combines TRBV5-1 with TRBJ2-7, with TRBD1 as a possible D gene (6 bases). Germline V CDR1 and CDR2: SGHRS, YFSETQ. V was pared by 0 bases and J by 0 bases, with 10 bases between. The CDR3 extends over 15 amino acids. The CDR3 loop reads CASSLVAGASYEQYF. The CDR3 DNA follows: TGCGCCAGCAGCTTGGTGGCAGGGGCCTCCTACGAGCAGTACTTC.

The chain couples TRBV28 to TRBJ1-5, with D perhaps TRBD1 (5 bases). CDR3 size: 13 residues. Trimming took 4 bases from V and 9 from J, leaving 13 bases between them. Looked up from germline, CDR1 is MDHEN and CDR2 is SYDVKM. This CDR3 is CASSSGRSLPQHF. In nucleotides, the CDR3 is TGTGCCAGCAGTTCGGGACGAAGCCTGCCCCAGCATTTT.

V gene TRBV29-1 combines with J gene TRBJ1-2, with D uncertain. Germline lookup yields CDR1 SQVTM and CDR2 ANQGSEA. Trimming removed 7 bases from V and 2 bases from J, with 8 bases in between. CDR3 length: 11 residues. The DNA for the CDR3 is TGCAGCGCGCAGGAAAACTATGGCTACACCTTC. Translation: CSAQENYGYTF.

V and J are TRBV11-3 and TRBJ2-1; unclear D gene. Germline values: CDR1 SGHNT, CDR2 YENEEA. V lost 3 bases and J 10 bases, leaving 10 bases between the germline ends. The CDR3 length is 12 residues. CDR3 protein: CASSFMAQEQFF. Written as DNA, the CDR3 is TGTGCCAGCAGCTTCATGGCGCAGGAGCAGTTCTTC.

The chain recombines TRBV5-4 with TRBJ2-5; TRBD2 aligns across 11 bases. CDR1 SGHNT and CDR2 YYREEE come from the germline V gene (reference sequence). The CDR3 has 16 residues. J was trimmed by 4 bases and V by 1 base; bases with no gene match: 6. The CDR3 spells CASSLKLAGAGETQYF. For the CDR3, the DNA is TGTGCCAGCAGCTTGAAACTAGCGGGGGCGGGAGAGACCCAGTACTTC.

The rearrangement links TRBV21-1 to TRBJ1-6; the D segment call TRBD1 is taken from the table without a DNA check. TRBV21-1 is recorded as a pseudogene. The CDR3 runs 14 residues. In DNA, the CDR3 is TGTGCCAGCAACTCTACAGGAGAGAAATCACCCCTCCACTTT. Its translation: CASNSTGEKSPLHF.

This chain links TRBV5-1 with TRBJ2-6; unclear D gene. The V gene lost 0 bases and the J gene lost 1 base, with 5 bases spanning the gap. The CDR3 runs to 15 residues. The germline V gene has CDR1 SGHRS and CDR2 YFSETQ. This chain's CDR3 is CASSLVQSGANVLTF. Written as DNA, the CDR3 is TGCGCCAGCAGCTTGGTCCAGTCTGGGGCCAACGTCCTGACTTTC.

This clone was seen more than once but under ten times. The rearrangement links TRBV6-6 to TRBJ1-2; the D gene is possibly TRBD1 (5 bases). Trimming took off 5 bases at V and 3 bases at J, with 16 bases between the two ends. This CDR3 is 15 amino acids long. CDR1 MNHNY and CDR2 SVGAGI come from the germline V gene (reference sequence). This chain's CDR3 is CASSARGRPDYGYTF. The CDR3 region has the DNA TGTGCCAGCAGTGCCCGGGGCAGGCCGGACTATGGCTACACCTTC.